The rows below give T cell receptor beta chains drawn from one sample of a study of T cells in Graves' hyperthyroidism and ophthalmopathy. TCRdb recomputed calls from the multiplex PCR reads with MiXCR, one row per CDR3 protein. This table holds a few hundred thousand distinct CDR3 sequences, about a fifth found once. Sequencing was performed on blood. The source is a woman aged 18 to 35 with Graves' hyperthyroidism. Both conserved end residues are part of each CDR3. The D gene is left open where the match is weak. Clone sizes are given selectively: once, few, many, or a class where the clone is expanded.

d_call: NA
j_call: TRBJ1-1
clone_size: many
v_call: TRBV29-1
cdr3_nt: TGCAGCGTTGGGACGGAGACCACTGAAGCTTTCTTT
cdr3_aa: CSVGTETTEAFF

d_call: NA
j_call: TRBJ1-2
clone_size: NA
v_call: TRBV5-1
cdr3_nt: TGCGCCAGCAGCTTGGCCGGGCCAGGGCATGGCTACACCTTC
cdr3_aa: CASSLAGPGHGYTF

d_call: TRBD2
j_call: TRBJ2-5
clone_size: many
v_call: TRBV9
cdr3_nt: TGTGCCAGCAGCCCACCCGCCGGGACTAGCGACCAAGAGACCCAGTACTTC
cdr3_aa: CASSPPAGTSDQETQYF

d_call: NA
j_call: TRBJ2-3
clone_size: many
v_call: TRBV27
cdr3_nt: TGTGCCAGCAGTTTCACCGCCTTAGATACGCAGTATTTT
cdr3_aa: CASSFTALDTQYF

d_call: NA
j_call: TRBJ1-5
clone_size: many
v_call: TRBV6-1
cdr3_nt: TGTGCCAGCAGTGAAGCGTTCTCCCTCAGGGGGCCCCAGCATTTT
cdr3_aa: CASSEAFSLRGPQHF

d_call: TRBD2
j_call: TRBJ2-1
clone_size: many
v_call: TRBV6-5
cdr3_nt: TGTGCCAGCAGTTACGTAGCGGGGGGGTACAATGAGCAGTTCTTC
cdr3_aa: CASSYVAGGYNEQFF

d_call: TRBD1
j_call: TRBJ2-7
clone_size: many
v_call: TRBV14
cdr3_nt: TGTGCCAGCAGCCACCCGGACAGGGCGGACGTTTACGAGCAGTACTTC
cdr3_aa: CASSHPDRADVYEQYF

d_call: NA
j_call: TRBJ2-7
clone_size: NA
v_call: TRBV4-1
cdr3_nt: TGCGCCAGCAGCCTTCCTGGGGGGGCTCGGGACGAGCAGTACTTC
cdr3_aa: CASSLPGGARDEQYF

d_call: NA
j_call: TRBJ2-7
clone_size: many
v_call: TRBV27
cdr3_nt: TGTGCCAGCGCGAGGGCCCAGAGCTCCTACGAGCAGTACTTC
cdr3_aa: CASARAQSSYEQYF

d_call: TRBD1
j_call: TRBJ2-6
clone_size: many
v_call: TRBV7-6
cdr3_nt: TGTGCCAGCAGCAGACAGGGGGATCCTTCTGGGGCCAACGTCCTGACTTTC
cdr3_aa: CASSRQGDPSGANVLTF

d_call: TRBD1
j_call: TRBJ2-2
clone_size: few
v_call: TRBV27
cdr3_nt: TGTGCCAGCAGTTTGACAGGGGGGATGCAGGGTACCGGGGAGCTGTTTTTT
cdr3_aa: CASSLTGGMQGTGELFF

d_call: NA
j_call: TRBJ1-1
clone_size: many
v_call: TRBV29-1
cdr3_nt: TGCAGCGTTGGTCAGCTGAACACTGAAGCTTTCTTT
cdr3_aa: CSVGQLNTEAFF

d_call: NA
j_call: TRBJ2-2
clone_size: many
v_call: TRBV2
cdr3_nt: TGTGCCAGCAGGTATAAGGGGAGTAGAAACACCGGGGAGCTGTTTTTT
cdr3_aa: CASRYKGSRNTGELFF

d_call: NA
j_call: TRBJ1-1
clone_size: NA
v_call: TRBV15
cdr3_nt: TGTGCCACCAGCCGCAGGGAGGTCGGCACTGAAGCTTTCTTT
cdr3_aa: CATSRREVGTEAFF

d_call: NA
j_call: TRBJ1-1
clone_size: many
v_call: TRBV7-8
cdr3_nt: TGTGCCAGCAGCTCCTGGGGGCCGACTGAAGCTTTCTTT
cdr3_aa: CASSSWGPTEAFF

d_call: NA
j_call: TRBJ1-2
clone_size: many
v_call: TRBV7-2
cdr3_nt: TGTGCCAGCAGCTTAGGCGGGGGAACCTATGGCTACACCTTC
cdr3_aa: CASSLGGGTYGYTF

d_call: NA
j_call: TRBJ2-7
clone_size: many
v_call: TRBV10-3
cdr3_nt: TGTGCCATCAAGGGCAGGAGCTCCTACGAGCAGTACTTC
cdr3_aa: CAIKGRSSYEQYF

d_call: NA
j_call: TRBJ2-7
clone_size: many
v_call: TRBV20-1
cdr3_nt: TGCAGTGCCCCCAGGTCCCCCGGCGAGCAGTACTTC
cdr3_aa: CSAPRSPGEQYF

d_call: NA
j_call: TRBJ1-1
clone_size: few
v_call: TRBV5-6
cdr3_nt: TGTGCCAGCAGCGGCTTCTCAGATGAAGCTTTCTTT
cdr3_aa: CASSGFSDEAFF

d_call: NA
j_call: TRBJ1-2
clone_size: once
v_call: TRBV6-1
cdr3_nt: TGTGCCAGCAGTGAAGTCGCAGCACCCTATGGCTACACCTTC
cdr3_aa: CASSEVAAPYGYTF

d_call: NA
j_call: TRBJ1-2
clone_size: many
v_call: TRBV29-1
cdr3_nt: TGCAGCGTGGCGGGCAGGGCGGGAGTTGGCTACACCTTC
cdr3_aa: CSVAGRAGVGYTF

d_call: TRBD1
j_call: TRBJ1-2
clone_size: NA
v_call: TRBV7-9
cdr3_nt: TGTGCCAGTACCGGGACAGGGTTTTCGGGTGGCTACACCTTC
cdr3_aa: CASTGTGFSGGYTF

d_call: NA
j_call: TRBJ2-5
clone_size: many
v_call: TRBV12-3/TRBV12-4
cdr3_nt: TGTGCCAGCAGTTGGGGGGCCTTCCGGACCCAGTACTTC
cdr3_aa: CASSWGAFRTQYF

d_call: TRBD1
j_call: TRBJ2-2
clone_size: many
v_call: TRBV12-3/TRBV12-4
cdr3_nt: TGTGCCAGCAGCCGGACAGGGGGGAACACCGGGGAGCTGTTTTTT
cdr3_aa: CASSRTGGNTGELFF

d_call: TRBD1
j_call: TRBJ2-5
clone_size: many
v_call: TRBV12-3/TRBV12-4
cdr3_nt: TGTGCCAGCAGAAAGGACAGGAGGCAAGAGACCCAGTACTTC
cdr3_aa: CASRKDRRQETQYF

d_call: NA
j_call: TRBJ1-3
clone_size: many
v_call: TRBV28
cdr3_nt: TGTGCCAGCAGTCCCGGGGCTTCGAGTGGCACCATATATTTT
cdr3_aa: CASSPGASSGTIYF

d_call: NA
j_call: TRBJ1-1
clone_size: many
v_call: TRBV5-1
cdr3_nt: TGCGCCAGCAGCTTGGCACACAACACTGAAGCTTTCTTT
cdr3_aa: CASSLAHNTEAFF

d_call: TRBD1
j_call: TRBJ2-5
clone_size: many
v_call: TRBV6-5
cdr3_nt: TGTGCCAGCAGTACGGGACAGCAAGGGGGGACCCAGTACTTC
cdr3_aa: CASSTGQQGGTQYF

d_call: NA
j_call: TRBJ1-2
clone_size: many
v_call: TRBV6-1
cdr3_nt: TGTGCCAGCAATGACAGAAACTATGGCTACACCTTC
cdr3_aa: CASNDRNYGYTF